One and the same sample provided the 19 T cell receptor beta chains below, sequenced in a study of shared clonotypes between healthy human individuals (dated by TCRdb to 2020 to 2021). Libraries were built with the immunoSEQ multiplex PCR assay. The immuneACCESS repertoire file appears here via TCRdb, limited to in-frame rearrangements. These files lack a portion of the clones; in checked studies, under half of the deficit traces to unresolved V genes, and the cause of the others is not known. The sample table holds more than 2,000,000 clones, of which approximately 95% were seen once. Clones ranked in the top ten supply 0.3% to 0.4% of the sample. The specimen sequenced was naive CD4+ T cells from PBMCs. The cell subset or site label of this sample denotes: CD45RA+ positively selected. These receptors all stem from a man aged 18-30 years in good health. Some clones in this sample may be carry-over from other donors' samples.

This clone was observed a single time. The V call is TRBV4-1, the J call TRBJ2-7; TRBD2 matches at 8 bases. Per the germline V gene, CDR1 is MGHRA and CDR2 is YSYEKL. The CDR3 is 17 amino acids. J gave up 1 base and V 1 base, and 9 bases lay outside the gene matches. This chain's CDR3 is CASSQAGGRGGSYEQYF. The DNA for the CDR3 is TGCGCCAGCAGCCAAGCGGGAGGGAGAGGGGGGTCCTACGAGCAGTACTTC.

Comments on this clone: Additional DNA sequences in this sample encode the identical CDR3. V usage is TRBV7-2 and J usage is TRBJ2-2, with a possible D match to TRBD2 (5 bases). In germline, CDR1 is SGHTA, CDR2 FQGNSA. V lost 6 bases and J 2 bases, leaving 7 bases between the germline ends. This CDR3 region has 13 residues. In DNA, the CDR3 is TGTGCCAGCAGGTCGGGAAACACCGGGGAGCTGTTTTTT. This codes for CASRSGNTGELFF. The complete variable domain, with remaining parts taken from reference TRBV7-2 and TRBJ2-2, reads GAGVSQSPSNKVTEKGKDVELRCDPISGHTALYWYRQSLGQGLEFLIYFQGNSAPDKSGLPSDRFSAERTGGSVSTLTIQRTQQEDSAVYLCASRSGNTGELFFGEGSRLTVL.

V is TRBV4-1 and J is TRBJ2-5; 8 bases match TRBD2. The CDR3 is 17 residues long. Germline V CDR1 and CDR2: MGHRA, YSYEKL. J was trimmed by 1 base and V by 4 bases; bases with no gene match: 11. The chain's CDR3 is CASSPGLVAGSQETQYF. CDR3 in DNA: TGCGCCAGCAGCCCGGGGTTAGTAGCGGGAAGCCAAGAGACCCAGTACTTC.

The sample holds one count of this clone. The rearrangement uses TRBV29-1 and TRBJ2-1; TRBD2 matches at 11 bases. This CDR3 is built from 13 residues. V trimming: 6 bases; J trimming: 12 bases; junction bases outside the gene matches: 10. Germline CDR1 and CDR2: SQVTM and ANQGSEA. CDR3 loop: CSVGGLAEKRQFF. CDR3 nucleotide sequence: TGCAGCGTGGGGGGACTAGCGGAGAAAAGGCAGTTCTTC.

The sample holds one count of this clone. As DNA, the CDR3 is TGTGCCAGCAGCTTAGTCGGGACGGAGAATGGCTACACCTTC. It is translated as CASSLVGTENGYTF. The chain combines TRBV7-2 with TRBJ1-2, with D tentatively TRBD1 (5 bases). The CDR3 is 14 amino acids. The V gene's germline CDR1 is SGHTA and CDR2 FQGNSA. V lost 1 base and J 6 bases, leaving 12 bases between the germline ends.

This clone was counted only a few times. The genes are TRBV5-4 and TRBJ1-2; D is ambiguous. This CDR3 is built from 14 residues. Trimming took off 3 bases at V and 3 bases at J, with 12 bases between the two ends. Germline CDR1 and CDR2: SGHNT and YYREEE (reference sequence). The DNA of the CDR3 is TGTGCCAGCAGCTCAATTGAGTGGTACTATGGCTACACCTTC. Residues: CASSSIEWYYGYTF.

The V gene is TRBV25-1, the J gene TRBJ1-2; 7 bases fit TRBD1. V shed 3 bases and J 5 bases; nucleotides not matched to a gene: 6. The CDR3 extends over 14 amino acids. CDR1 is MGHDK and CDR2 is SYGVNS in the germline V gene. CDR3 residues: CASSELDREYGYTF. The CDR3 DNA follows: TGTGCCAGCAGTGAGTTAGACAGGGAATATGGCTACACCTTC.

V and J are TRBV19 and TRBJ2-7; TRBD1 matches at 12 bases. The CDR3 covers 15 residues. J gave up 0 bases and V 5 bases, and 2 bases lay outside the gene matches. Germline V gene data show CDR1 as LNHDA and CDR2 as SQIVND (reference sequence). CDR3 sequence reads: CASSRGQGASYEQYF. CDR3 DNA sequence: TGTGCCAGTAGTCGGGGACAGGGGGCCTCCTACGAGCAGTACTTC.

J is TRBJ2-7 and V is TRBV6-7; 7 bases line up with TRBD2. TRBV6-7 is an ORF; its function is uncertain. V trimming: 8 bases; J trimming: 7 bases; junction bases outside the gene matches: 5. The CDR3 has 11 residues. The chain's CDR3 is CASPGGREQYF. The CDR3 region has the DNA TGTGCCAGCCCGGGAGGCCGGGAGCAGTACTTC.

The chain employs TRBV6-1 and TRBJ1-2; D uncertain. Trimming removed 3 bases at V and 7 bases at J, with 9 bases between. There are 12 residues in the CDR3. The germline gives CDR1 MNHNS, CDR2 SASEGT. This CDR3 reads CASSDMTLGYTF. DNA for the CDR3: TGTGCCAGCAGTGATATGACACTTGGCTACACCTTC.

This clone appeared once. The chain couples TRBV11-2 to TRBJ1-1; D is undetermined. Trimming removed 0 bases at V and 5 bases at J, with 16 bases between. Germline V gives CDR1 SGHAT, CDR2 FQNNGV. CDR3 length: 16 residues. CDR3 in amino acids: CASSLESYTVGTEAFF. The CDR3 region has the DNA TGTGCCAGCAGCTTAGAGTCGTATACAGTCGGGACTGAAGCTTTCTTT.

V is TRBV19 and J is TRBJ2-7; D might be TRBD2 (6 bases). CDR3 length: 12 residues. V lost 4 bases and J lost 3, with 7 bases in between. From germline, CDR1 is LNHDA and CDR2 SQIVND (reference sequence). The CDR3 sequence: CASSKGLYEQYF. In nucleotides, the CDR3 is TGTGCCAGTAGTAAGGGACTCTACGAGCAGTACTTC. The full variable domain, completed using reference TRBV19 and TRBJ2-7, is DGGITQSPKYLFRKEGQNVTLSCEQNLNHDAMYWYRQDPGQGLRLIYYSQIVNDFQKGDIAEGYSVSREKKESFPLTVTSAQKNPTAFYLCASSKGLYEQYFGPGTRLTVT.

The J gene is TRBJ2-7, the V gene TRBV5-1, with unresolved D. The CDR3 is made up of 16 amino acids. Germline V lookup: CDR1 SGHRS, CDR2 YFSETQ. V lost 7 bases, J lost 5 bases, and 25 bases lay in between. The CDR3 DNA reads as TGCGCCAGCCGACCCGAACCCTCGTTGATTGGGGACGAGCAGTACTTC. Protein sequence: CASRPEPSLIGDEQYF.

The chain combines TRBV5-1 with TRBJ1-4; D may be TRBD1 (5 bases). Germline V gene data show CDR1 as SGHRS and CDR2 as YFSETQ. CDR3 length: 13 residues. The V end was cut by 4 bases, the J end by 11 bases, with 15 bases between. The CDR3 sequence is CASSPGGPGKLFF. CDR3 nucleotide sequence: TGCGCCAGCAGCCCCGGCGGCCCAGGGAAACTGTTTTTT.

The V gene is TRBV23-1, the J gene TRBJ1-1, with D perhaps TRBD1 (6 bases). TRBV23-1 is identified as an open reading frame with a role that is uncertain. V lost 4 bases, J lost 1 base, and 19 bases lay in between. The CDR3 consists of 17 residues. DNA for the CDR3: TGCGCCAGCAGTCCGGGGGGCTCCGGGTCCCGGAACACTGAAGCTTTCTTT. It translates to CASSPGGSGSRNTEAFF.

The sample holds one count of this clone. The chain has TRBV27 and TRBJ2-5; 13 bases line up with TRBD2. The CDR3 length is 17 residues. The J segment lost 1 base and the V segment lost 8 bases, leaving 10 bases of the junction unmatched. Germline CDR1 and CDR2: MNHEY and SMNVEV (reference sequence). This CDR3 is CASRLAGGPPGQETQYF. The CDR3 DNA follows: TGTGCCAGCCGACTAGCGGGAGGCCCGCCGGGCCAAGAGACCCAGTACTTC.

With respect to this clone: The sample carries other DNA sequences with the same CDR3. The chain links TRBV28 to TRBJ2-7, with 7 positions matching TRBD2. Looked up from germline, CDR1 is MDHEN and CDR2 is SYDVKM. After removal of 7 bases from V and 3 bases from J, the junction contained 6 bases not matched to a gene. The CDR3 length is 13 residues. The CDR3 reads CASISGTNYEQYF. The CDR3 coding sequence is TGTGCCAGCATCTCCGGGACTAACTACGAGCAGTACTTC.

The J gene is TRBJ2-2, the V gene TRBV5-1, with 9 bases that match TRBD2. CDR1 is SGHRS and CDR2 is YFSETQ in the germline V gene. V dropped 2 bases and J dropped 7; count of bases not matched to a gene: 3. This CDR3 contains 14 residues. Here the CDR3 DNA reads TGCGCCAGCAGCTTAATACTAGCGGGCGGGGAGCTGTTTTTT. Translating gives CASSLILAGGELFF. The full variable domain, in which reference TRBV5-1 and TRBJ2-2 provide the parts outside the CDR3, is KAGVTQTPRYLIKTRGQQVTLSCSPISGHRSVSWYQQTPGQGLQFLFEYFSETQRNKGNFPGRFSGRQFSNSRSEMNVSTLELGDSALYLCASSLILAGGELFFGEGSRLTVL.

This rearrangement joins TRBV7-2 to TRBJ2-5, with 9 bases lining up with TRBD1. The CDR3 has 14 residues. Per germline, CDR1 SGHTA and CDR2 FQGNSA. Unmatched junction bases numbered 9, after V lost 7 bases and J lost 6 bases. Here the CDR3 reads CASTPRQGVKTQYF. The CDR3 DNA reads TGTGCCAGCACCCCCCGACAGGGGGTAAAGACCCAGTACTTC.